The present T cell receptor beta chain was sequenced within a study of blood T cell repertoires in COVID-19. On the study more broadly: Sample material is recorded as cDNA or gDNA derived from T cells, B-cell-depleted T cells, or PBMCs.

The length of the CDR3 is 14 residues. Germline CDR1 and CDR2: MGHRA and YSYEKL. The V end was cut by 3 bases, the J end by 1 base, with 7 bases between. Repertoires were generated with immunoSEQ multiplex PCR, while TCRdb's copy carries only in-frame clones and drops some. The sample lists a few hundred thousand clones; around 90% were seen once. This chain joins TRBV4-1 and TRBJ2-1; D perhaps matches TRBD1 (6 bases). Sequenced sample: peripheral blood. The receptor was isolated from a woman aged 55-70 years with COVID-19, enrolled during active disease. The CDR3 here is CASSHRGSYNEQFF. CDR3 nucleotides: TGCGCCAGCAGCCACAGGGGTTCCTACAATGAGCAGTTCTTC.